This entry features one T cell receptor (beta chain) sequence. What it binds is not known. The record originates from a study of cytotoxic CD8 clonotypes in ibrutinib-treated CLL. Study summary: Patients gave response samples after a median 12 months of treatment, range 6 to 36.

Study results and limitations: There were differences in sampling times between sustained-remission and progressing patients. Clonality increased at ibrutinib response, then returned toward baseline at progression. Clonality at baseline surpassed age-matched healthy donors and tracked circulating CD8+ T-cell counts.

Method: immunoSEQ multiplex PCR; TCRdb's copy keeps in-frame clones and lacks some. In the table there are hundreds of thousands of clones, 70% to 75% of which are singletons. Germline V lookup: CDR1 MNHEY, CDR2 SVGAGI. The J segment lost 7 bases and the V segment lost 6 bases, leaving 6 bases of the junction unmatched. The CDR3 totals 14 residues. V and J are TRBV6-5 and TRBJ2-2; 9 bases match TRBD1. The TCR originated in a human donor with chronic lymphocytic leukemia. Specimen: PBMCs, collected after 12 months of ibrutinib treatment. CDR3 protein: CASSRQGGHGELFF. For the CDR3, the DNA is TGTGCCAGCAGCCGACAGGGGGGACACGGGGAGCTGTTTTTT.